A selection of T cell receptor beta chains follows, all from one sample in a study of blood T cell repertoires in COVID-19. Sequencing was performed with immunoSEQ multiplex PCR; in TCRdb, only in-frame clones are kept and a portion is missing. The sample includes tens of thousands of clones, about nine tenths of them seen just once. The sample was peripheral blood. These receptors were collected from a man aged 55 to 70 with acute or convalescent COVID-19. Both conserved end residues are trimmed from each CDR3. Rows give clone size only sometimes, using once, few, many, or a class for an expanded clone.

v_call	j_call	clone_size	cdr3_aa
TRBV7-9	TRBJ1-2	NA	ASSLALDRLHGYT
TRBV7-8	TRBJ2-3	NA	ASSLGTSGASDTQY
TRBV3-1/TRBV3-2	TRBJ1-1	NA	ASSAGTDNEAF
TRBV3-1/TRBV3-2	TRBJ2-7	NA	ASSLRDRTYEQY
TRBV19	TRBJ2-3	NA	ASSAVMGQRTDTQY
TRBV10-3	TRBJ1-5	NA	AISGGTGSHQPQH
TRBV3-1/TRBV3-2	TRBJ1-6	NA	ASSVGTVRSPLH
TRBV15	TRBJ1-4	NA	ATRQGREKLF
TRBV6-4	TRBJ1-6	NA	ATLGQGWRNSPLH
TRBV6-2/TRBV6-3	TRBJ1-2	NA	ASSYSSPPYGYT
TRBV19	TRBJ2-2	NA	ATATLEGQGASGELF
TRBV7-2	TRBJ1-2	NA	ASSYQGRLSGGYT
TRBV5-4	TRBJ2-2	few	ASSWGGTKPGELF
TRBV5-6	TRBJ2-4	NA	ASSWGTGVTKNIQY
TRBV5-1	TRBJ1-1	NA	ASSQILYTGGTEAF
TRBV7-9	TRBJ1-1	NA	ASSLVTGRVTEAF
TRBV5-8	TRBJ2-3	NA	ASRRGGADTQY
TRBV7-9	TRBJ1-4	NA	ASRGLETNEKLF
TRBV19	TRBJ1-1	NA	ASSRSGTGGRWTEAF
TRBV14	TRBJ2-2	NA	ASSSRGTAIAGELF
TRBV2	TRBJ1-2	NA	ASRMGLYGYT
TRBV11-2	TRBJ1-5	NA	ASSLEAGLANQPQH
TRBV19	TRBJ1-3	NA	ASLPGRTPSGNTIY
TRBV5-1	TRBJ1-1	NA	ASSSPGQNTEAF
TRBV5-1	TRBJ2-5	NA	ASSLAPVQGWGETQY
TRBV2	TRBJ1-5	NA	ASTGSLNQPQH
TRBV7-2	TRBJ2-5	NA	ASSLEGRGAGETQY
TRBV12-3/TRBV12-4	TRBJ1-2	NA	ASSLGQGYGYT
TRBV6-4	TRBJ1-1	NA	ASSLNGMNTEAF
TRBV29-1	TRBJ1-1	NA	STKAGDPMNTEAF
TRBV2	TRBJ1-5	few	ASGTGRGDSNQPQH
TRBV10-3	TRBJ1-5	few	AISEGGVSNQPQH
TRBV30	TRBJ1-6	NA	AWTGTGGSPLH
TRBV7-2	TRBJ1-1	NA	ASSSQGAGEAF
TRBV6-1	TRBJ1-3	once	ASSEARWTGGAGNTIY
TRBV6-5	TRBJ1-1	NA	ASSYRWGQQNTEAF
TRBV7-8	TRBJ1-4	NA	ASSLPGQGTELF
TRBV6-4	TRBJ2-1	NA	ASSERGTASSYNEQF
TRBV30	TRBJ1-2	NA	AWSVGGQGGSHGYT
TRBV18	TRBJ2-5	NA	ASSPSETQY
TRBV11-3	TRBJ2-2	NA	ASSSGQRTGELF
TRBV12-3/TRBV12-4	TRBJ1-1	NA	ASSTAMNTEAF
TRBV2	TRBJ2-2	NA	AVPTPDRGPGELF
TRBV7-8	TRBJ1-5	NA	ASSPRTDFSNQPQH
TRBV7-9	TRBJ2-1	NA	ASRRDTHNEQF
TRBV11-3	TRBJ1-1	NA	ASSLNGFTEAF
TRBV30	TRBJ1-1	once	AWGTVEAF
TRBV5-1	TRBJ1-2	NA	ASSWAGDRAYGYT
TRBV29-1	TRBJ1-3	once	SVERGTGNTIY
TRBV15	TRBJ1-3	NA	ATSKDDYSSGNTIY
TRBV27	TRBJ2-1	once	ASSQKLRPGGYNEQF
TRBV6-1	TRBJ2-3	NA	ASSDRMQGRTDTQY
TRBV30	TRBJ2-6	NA	AWSLGGSGANVLT
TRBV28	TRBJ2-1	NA	ASSLAGGSGEQF
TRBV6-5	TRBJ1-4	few	ASSYGGTENEKLF